This record concerns one TCR beta chain sequence. The target antigen is unknown. This specimen comes from a study of cytomegalovirus exposure and HLA in healthy donors. Study as a whole: From roughly 180 million T cells, an earlier analysis saw 117 million unique TCR beta sequences.

Study conclusions and caveats: Later analysis showed TCR association rates varying by HLA locus, highest for DRB1 and lowest for HLA-C.

Germline V gene data show CDR1 as GTSNPN and CDR2 as SVGIG (reference sequence). Trimming removed 4 bases at V and 4 bases at J, with 11 bases between. The CDR3 sequence is 13 residues long. Primers: 60 Vbeta forward and 13 Jbeta reverse. Data came from immunoSEQ multiplex PCR; TCRdb stores just in-frame clones and leaves some out. The table records about 190,000 clones, 84% of them present only once. The donors were healthy bone marrow donors. The sequenced sample was PBMCs. The chain combines TRBV30 with TRBJ1-3; the D is unclear. This clonotype was sampled from a woman aged 50 to 60 in good health and CMV-seropositive. The CDR3: CAWTLSPGNTIYF. CDR3 DNA sequence: TGTGCCTGGACCCTGTCTCCCGGAAACACCATATATTTT.